This T cell receptor (beta chain) emerged from a study of blood T cell repertoires in COVID-19. Participant-reported clinical history was the basis for cohort assignment. During the 2 weeks before they entered the study, exposed participants had met someone with a PCR-confirmed or clinician-diagnosed COVID-19 case. From germline, CDR1 is LGHDT and CDR2 YNNKEL (reference sequence). The CDR3 sequence is 15 residues long. J was trimmed by 7 bases and V by 4 bases; bases with no gene match: 6. How the authors handled the data: The authors estimated nucleated cell counts from reference gene primer amplification. Using immunoSEQ multiplex PCR, the repertoire was profiled, and TCRdb retains in-frame clones only, with some absent. V and J calls and clone size are given by that table; D and trimming were obtained from the DNA. This repertoire shows about 350,000 clones, around nine tenths found once; its top ten account for around 0.92%.

This clonotype was obtained from a woman in her 30s who had been exposed to COVID-19. The J gene is TRBJ1-4, the V gene TRBV3-1 (or the pseudogene TRBV3-2); the match to TRBD1 covers 10 bases. The source material was PBMCs or T cells enriched from blood (not recorded which). The CDR3 region has the DNA TGTGCCAGCAGCCCGCGACAGGGGGCCATTGAAAAACTGTTTTTT. Translation gives CASSPRQGAIEKLFF.